This TCR beta chain appears in the sequencing data of a study of CD8+CD57+ T cells in acquired aplastic anemia. The use of genomic DNA as template underpinned the TCR beta VDJ and CDR3 profiling. TCRdb ran MiXCR on the reads and lists one entry per CDR3 protein. The sample yields 150,000 to 200,000 distinct CDR3 sequences, around 50% seen once. Only patients with CD8+CD57+ cell expansion on flow cytometry were chosen for sequencing. Germline-derived CDR1 and CDR2 are LNHNV and YYDKDF (reference sequence). The V and J ends lost 4 bases and 5 bases respectively, with 15 bases between them. CDR3 length: 14 residues.

The gene calls are TRBV15 and TRBJ2-7; D call uncertain. The sample comprised sorted CD4+, CD8+, or CD8+CD57+ T cells (not recorded which) from PBMCs. The source of this sequence is a human donor with aplastic anemia. The CDR3 nucleotides are TGTGCCACCAGCACCTACATGGCCTCAGACGAGCAGTACTTC. Its protein is CATSTYMASDEQYF.